The 15 T cell receptor beta chains given below trace back to one sample, sequenced in a study of blood T cell repertoires in COVID-19. Only in-frame clones appear in the TCRdb table, and some are missing; sequencing was by immunoSEQ multiplex PCR. The sample lists 180,000 or so clones, about 91% seen once, with around 1.6% in the top ten. Sample: peripheral blood. The receptor source for this set is a woman aged 45-65 years with acute or convalescent COVID-19.

CDR3 sequence: CASSKQVPYNYGYTF. The CDR3 DNA reads TGTGCCAGCAGCAAACAGGTCCCATATAACTATGGCTACACCTTC. V is TRBV5-4 and J is TRBJ1-2; a possible D gene is TRBD1 (5 bases). Germline V gene data show CDR1 as SGHNT and CDR2 as YYREEE (reference sequence). There are 15 residues in the CDR3. With 4 bases removed from V and 1 base from J, the gap between germline ends came to 14 bases.

The rearrangement joins TRBV30 to TRBJ1-2; 7 bases match TRBD1. CDR1 GTSNPN and CDR2 SVGIG come from the germline V gene (reference sequence). This CDR3 is built from 12 residues. Trimming removed 2 bases from V and 8 bases from J; junction bases left unmatched: 5. The CDR3 protein is CAWSRTGGGYTF. As DNA, the CDR3 is TGTGCCTGGAGTCGGACAGGAGGGGGCTACACCTTC.

The rearrangement uses TRBV2 and TRBJ2-7, with 11 bases fitting TRBD2. Germline V CDR1 and CDR2: SNHLY, FYNNEI. With V trimmed by 6 bases and J by 1 base, 8 bases remained unmatched. The CDR3 covers 16 residues. The CDR3 DNA sequence: TGTGCCAGCAGCTTAGCGGGGGGGCGGGAGTCCTACGAGCAGTACTTC. It is translated as CASSLAGGRESYEQYF.

The chain uses TRBV6-6 and TRBJ1-2; no clear D. Trimming stripped 5 bases from V and 1 base from J, with 5 bases between. The CDR3 is 12 residues long. The germline V gene has CDR1 MNHNY and CDR2 SVGAGI (reference sequence). For the CDR3, the DNA is TGTGCCAGCAGTCCGGTTAACTATGGCTACACCTTC. Encoded protein: CASSPVNYGYTF.

V is TRBV9 and J is TRBJ1-2; D call uncertain. V shed 0 bases and J shed 0 bases, with 12 bases lying between them. Germline lookup yields CDR1 SGDLS and CDR2 YYNGEE. The CDR3 runs to 16 residues. DNA for the CDR3: TGTGCCAGCAGCGTAGCGGCAGGCAGAGCTAACTATGGCTACACCTTC. Amino acids: CASSVAAGRANYGYTF.

V is TRBV18 and J is TRBJ2-1; 13 bases align to TRBD2. This CDR3 is 15 amino acids long. The ends lost 3 bases at V and 9 bases at J; junction bases unmatched: 5. The germline V gene encodes CDR1 KGHSH and CDR2 LQKENI. Written as DNA, the CDR3 is TGTGCCAGCTCACCCGGACTAGCGGGAGCCGGTGAGCAGTTCTTC. This encodes CASSPGLAGAGEQFF.

V usage is TRBV7-2 and J usage is TRBJ2-3; unclear D gene. CDR3 size: 14 residues. CDR1 is SGHTA and CDR2 is FQGNSA in the germline V gene. The ends were cut back, 5 bases at V and 2 bases at J, with 11 bases in the middle. The CDR3 DNA is TGTGCCAGCAGCCCTAGTCTAGACACAGATACGCAGTATTTT. It codes for CASSPSLDTDTQYF.

The chain combines TRBV12-3 or TRBV12-4 with TRBJ2-1; no definite D call. The CDR3 covers 12 residues. Deletions cut 6 bases from V and 7 bases from J, with 10 bases between. The CDR3 region has the DNA TGTGCCAGCAGCATAGGCAGGAATGAGCAGTTCTTC. Translating it yields CASSIGRNEQFF.

This clone was detected only a few times. The rearrangement uses TRBV30 and TRBJ1-4, with 8 bases identical to TRBD1. Trimming at V came to 0 bases and at J to 7 bases, leaving 13 bases not matched to a gene. The CDR3 runs 17 residues. Germline assignment: CDR1 GTSNPN and CDR2 SVGIG (reference sequence). CDR3 protein: CAWSVSPQGVGLEKLFF. CDR3 coding DNA: TGTGCCTGGAGTGTATCCCCACAGGGGGTAGGCCTTGAAAAACTGTTTTTT.

The rearrangement uses TRBV23-1 and TRBJ2-1; TRBD2 matches at 13 bases. TRBV23-1 qualifies as an ORF whose function is uncertain. This CDR3 is built from 17 residues. V shed 2 bases and J 7 bases; nucleotides not matched to a gene: 8. CDR3 nucleotides: TGCGCCAGCAGTCAACTTCGGACTAGCGGGAGAGATAATGAGCAGTTCTTC. The encoded protein is CASSQLRTSGRDNEQFF.

The gene calls are TRBV5-1 and TRBJ1-2; D may be TRBD1 (6 bases). This CDR3 has 13 amino acids. Trimming pared 0 bases from V and 6 bases from J, leaving 9 bases between. The germline gives CDR1 SGHRS, CDR2 YFSETQ. The CDR3 region has the DNA TGCGCCAGCAGCTTGGAACAGGGTAATGGCTACACCTTC. Its protein is CASSLEQGNGYTF.

The gene calls are TRBV9 and TRBJ1-4, with 9 nucleotides matching TRBD1. V gave up 3 bases and J gave up 6 bases; unmatched junction bases: 6. CDR1 is SGDLS and CDR2 is YYNGEE in the germline V gene. This CDR3 has 15 residues. CDR3 loop: CASSGRTGVDEKLFF. The CDR3 DNA sequence: TGTGCCAGCAGCGGGAGGACAGGGGTGGATGAAAAACTGTTTTTT.

The gene calls are TRBV19 and TRBJ2-1; 11 bases line up with TRBD2. The CDR3 contains 16 residues. V gave up 3 bases and J gave up 4 bases; unmatched junction bases: 5. Germline CDR1 and CDR2: LNHDA and SQIVND (reference sequence). The CDR3 DNA reads as TGTGCCAGTAGTATCAGTAGCGGGGGGGCGTACAATGAGCAGTTCTTC. It yields the protein CASSISSGGAYNEQFF. Full variable domain (missing parts from reference TRBV19 and TRBJ2-1): DGGITQSPKYLFRKEGQNVTLSCEQNLNHDAMYWYRQDPGQGLRLIYYSQIVNDFQKGDIAEGYSVSREKKESFPLTVTSAQKNPTAFYLCASSISSGGAYNEQFFGPGTRLTVL.

The V and J genes are TRBV19 and TRBJ1-1; D is perhaps TRBD1 (6 bases). Germline lookup yields CDR1 LNHDA and CDR2 SQIVND (reference sequence). V was pared by 11 bases and J by 4 bases, with 20 bases between. CDR3 size: 14 residues. CDR3 amino acids: CASRLGQGITEAFF. Here the CDR3 DNA reads TGTGCCTCGCGGCTGGGGCAGGGGATCACTGAAGCTTTCTTT.

The chain links TRBV30 to TRBJ1-1; 7 bases are shared with TRBD1. Germline V gene sequence: CDR1 GTSNPN, CDR2 SVGIG (reference sequence). The CDR3 is 13 amino acids. Unmatched junction bases numbered 7, after V lost 1 base and J lost 8 bases. CDR3: CAWSAFTGVEAFF. CDR3 DNA: TGTGCCTGGAGTGCATTTACAGGGGTGGAAGCTTTCTTT. The full variable domain, rest sourced from reference TRBV30 and TRBJ1-1, is SQTIHQWPATLVQPVGSPLSLECTVEGTSNPNLYWYRQAAGRGLQLLFYSVGIGQISSEVPQNLSASRPQDRQFILSSKKLLLSDSGFYLCAWSAFTGVEAFFGQGTRLTVV.